This T cell receptor (beta chain) was profiled in a study of cytomegalovirus exposure and HLA in healthy donors. PCR was performed using 60 Vbeta and 13 Jbeta primers. TCRdb's copy holds only in-frame clones and misses some; the assay was immunoSEQ multiplex PCR. The repertoire holds roughly 180,000 clones, with roughly 80% as singletons. This CDR3 has 21 amino acids. V was pared by 8 bases and J by 0 bases, with 23 bases of the junction left unmatched. Germline CDR1 is MDHEN and CDR2 is SYDVKM. Sequences were obtained from PBMCs. The chain joins TRBV28 to TRBJ1-4, with TRBD1 matching 8 bases. The TCR originated in a woman aged 18-29 years in good health and CMV-seronegative. The chain's CDR3 is CASDSYLRRDRLEATNEKLFF. In nucleotides, the CDR3 is TGTGCCAGCGATAGCTACTTACGCCGGGACAGGCTAGAGGCAACTAATGAAAAACTGTTTTTT. Supplemented by reference TRBV28 and TRBJ1-4, the full variable domain reads DVKVTQSSRYLVKRTGEKVFLECVQDMDHENMFWYRQDPGLGLRLIYFSYDVKMKEKGDIPEGYSVSREKKERFSLILESASTNQTSMYLCASDSYLRRDRLEATNEKLFFGSGTQLSVL.